This passage covers 9 T cell receptor beta chains from one sample sequenced in a study of blood T cell repertoires in COVID-19. Sequenced by immunoSEQ multiplex PCR; TCRdb stores in-frame clones only, minus some. Counted here are about 250,000 clones, approximately 83% occurring once; the ten biggest clones make up more than 7%. What was sequenced was peripheral blood. Receptors were obtained from a man at least 80 years old with acute or convalescent COVID-19.

V gene TRBV2 combines with J gene TRBJ2-1; 13 bases align to TRBD2. Germline V CDR1 and CDR2: SNHLY, FYNNEI. V lost 4 bases to trimming and J lost 10 bases; unmatched junction nucleotides: 7. The CDR3 runs to 15 residues. CDR3 sequence (DNA): TGTGCCAGCAGTGTCACTAGCGGGGGGGCCGGGGAGCAGTTCTTC. This sequence encodes CASSVTSGGAGEQFF.

This clone was seen a single time. The chain couples TRBV2 to TRBJ1-2, with TRBD1 matching 9 bases. The junction had 19 bases not matched to a gene; V was cut back by 8 bases and J by 3 bases. CDR3 length: 18 amino acids. CDR1 is SNHLY, CDR2 FYNNEI, per germline. The CDR3 loop reads CASLGPSAGTGMHYGYTF. DNA of the CDR3: TGTGCCAGCTTAGGCCCGTCAGCCGGGACAGGGATGCACTATGGCTACACCTTC.

The V gene is TRBV11-2, the J gene TRBJ1-2; TRBD1 matches 8 bases. The CDR3 is 13 amino acids. Per the germline V gene, CDR1 is SGHAT and CDR2 is FQNNGV. Trimming at V came to 5 bases and at J to 7 bases, leaving 6 bases not matched to a gene. The CDR3 DNA is TGTGCCAGCAGCGTCGACAGGGGAGGTGGCTACACCTTC. Residues: CASSVDRGGGYTF.

This chain connects TRBV19 to TRBJ1-3; 10 bases agree with TRBD1. V was pared by 10 bases and J by 3 bases, with 9 bases of the junction left unmatched. Germline values: CDR1 LNHDA, CDR2 SQIVND (reference sequence). The CDR3 extends over 15 amino acids. CDR3 bases: TGTGCCACTACGGGACAGGGGACTCTTGGAAACACCATATATTTT. Translating it yields CATTGQGTLGNTIYF. Full variable domain (outside the CDR3, taken from reference TRBV19 and TRBJ1-3): DGGITQSPKYLFRKEGQNVTLSCEQNLNHDAMYWYRQDPGQGLRLIYYSQIVNDFQKGDIAEGYSVSREKKESFPLTVTSAQKNPTAFYLCATTGQGTLGNTIYFGEGSWLTVV.

The CDR3 sequence is CASSQGTALDLARYTF. For the CDR3, the DNA is TGTGCCAGCAGCCAAGGGACAGCACTTGACCTCGCTCGCTACACCTTC. The rearrangement joins TRBV3-1 (or the pseudogene TRBV3-2) to TRBJ1-2, with D tentatively TRBD1 (6 bases). V was pared by 1 base and J by 9 bases, with 21 bases between. The CDR3 consists of 16 residues. CDR1 and CDR2 from the germline V gene are LGHDT and YNNKEL (reference sequence).

The chain uses TRBV27 and TRBJ2-7, with D perhaps matching TRBD1 (6 bases). The CDR3 length is 13 residues. V was cut by 5 bases and J by 3 bases, with 11 bases left in between. Per the germline V gene, CDR1 is MNHEY and CDR2 is SMNVEV (reference sequence). The CDR3 DNA is TGTGCCAGCAGTCGGACAGCTATCTACGAGCAGTACTTC. This codes for CASSRTAIYEQYF.

The chain joins TRBV9 to TRBJ1-2; TRBD1 might be the D (5 bases). Germline V lookup: CDR1 SGDLS, CDR2 YYNGEE. The CDR3 loop spans 17 amino acids. The V end lost 0 bases, the J end lost 0 bases, and 15 bases lay between the germline ends. The CDR3 reads CASSVGYRGGTNYGYTF. The CDR3 DNA reads TGTGCCAGCAGCGTAGGGTATCGCGGGGGGACTAACTATGGCTACACCTTC.

This clone was found once. CDR3 sequence reads: CASSRGMGAKNIQYF. In DNA, the CDR3 is TGTGCCAGCAGCCGCGGGATGGGAGCCAAAAACATTCAGTACTTC. This rearrangement joins TRBV5-6 to TRBJ2-4; the D gene is possibly TRBD2 (6 bases). Looked up from germline, CDR1 is SGHDT and CDR2 is YYEEEE. The CDR3 length is 15 residues. V lost 4 bases and J lost 0, with 11 bases in between.

This sequence joins TRBV7-2 and TRBJ2-7; D is uncertain. CDR1 SGHTA and CDR2 FQGNSA come from the germline V gene. This CDR3 region has 12 residues. V shed 2 bases and J shed 9 bases, with 11 bases lying between them. This CDR3 reads CASSLNSLGQYF. As DNA, the CDR3 is TGTGCCAGCAGCTTAAACAGTTTAGGGCAGTACTTC.